This TCR beta chain appears in the sequencing data of a study of T cells after yellow fever vaccination. On the study more broadly: Fractions of low cell number were prepared using SMART-Seq v4 Ultra Low Input. Study outcomes and limitations: Although the secondary response was weaker, it peaked faster, at day 5 versus 15. Re-detected after boosting: most primary clones, 95% to 98% of CD4 and 88% of CD8.

UMIs were added to TCR cDNA along with a universal primer site when it was made by 5'RACE template switching. TCRdb itself ran the 5' RACE reads through MiXCR, one entry per CDR3 protein. The sample lists fewer than 450,000 distinct CDR3 sequences, approximately 10% occurring once. The CDR3 is made up of 13 amino acids. Trimming took off 3 bases at V and 4 bases at J, with 12 bases between the two ends. The germline V gene has CDR1 DFQATT and CDR2 SNEGSKA (reference sequence). About this clonotype itself: Antigen unknown.

Specimen: PBMCs, collected on the day of the first yellow fever vaccination. V gene TRBV20-1 combines with J gene TRBJ1-1; D gene unclear. The sequence was obtained from a man between 18 and 29 years old who received the YFV17D yellow fever vaccine. CDR3: CSASGPPATEAFF. CDR3 DNA: TGCAGTGCTAGCGGTCCGCCCGCCACTGAAGCTTTCTTT.